This entry features one TCR beta chain sequence. Germline trimming cut 2 bases from V and 7 bases from J; bases unmatched to any gene: 4. The CDR3 contains 15 residues. With random hexamers, 0.5 to 1 ug RNA was reverse transcribed. Across 54 Vbeta and 13 Jbeta, immunoSEQ multiplex PCR amplified TCR beta CDR3. Each CDR3 protein gets one entry after TCRdb re-called the immunoSEQ multiplex PCR reads with MiXCR. The sample records roughly 130,000 distinct CDR3 sequences, roughly 96% being singletons. This record comes from a study of CD8 T cells in Susac syndrome. The sequenced target, TCR beta, came from blood CD8+ and CD4+ T cells. Relapsing-remitting disease, either stable or active, was present in the multiple sclerosis controls, who were treatment-naive patients.

The material sequenced was CD4+ T cells from PBMCs. The source is a human donor with multiple sclerosis. V gene TRBV12-3 or TRBV12-4 combines with J gene TRBJ2-2; 10 bases align to TRBD1. Here the CDR3 DNA reads TGTGCCAGCAGTTTACCGGGACAGGGGAACGGGGAGCTGTTTTTT. Residues: CASSLPGQGNGELFF.